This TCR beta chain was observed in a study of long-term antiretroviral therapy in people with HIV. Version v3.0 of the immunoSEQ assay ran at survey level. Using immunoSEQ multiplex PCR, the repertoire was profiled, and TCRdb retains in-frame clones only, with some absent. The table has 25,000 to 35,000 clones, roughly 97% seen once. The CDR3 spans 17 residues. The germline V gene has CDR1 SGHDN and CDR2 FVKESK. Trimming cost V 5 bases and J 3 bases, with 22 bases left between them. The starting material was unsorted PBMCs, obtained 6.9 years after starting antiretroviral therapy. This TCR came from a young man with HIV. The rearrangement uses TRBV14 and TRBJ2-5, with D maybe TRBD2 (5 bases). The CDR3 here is CASSDGGRAQPKETQYF. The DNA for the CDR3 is TGTGCCAGCAGCGACGGTGGGCGGGCCCAACCTAAAGAGACCCAGTACTTC.